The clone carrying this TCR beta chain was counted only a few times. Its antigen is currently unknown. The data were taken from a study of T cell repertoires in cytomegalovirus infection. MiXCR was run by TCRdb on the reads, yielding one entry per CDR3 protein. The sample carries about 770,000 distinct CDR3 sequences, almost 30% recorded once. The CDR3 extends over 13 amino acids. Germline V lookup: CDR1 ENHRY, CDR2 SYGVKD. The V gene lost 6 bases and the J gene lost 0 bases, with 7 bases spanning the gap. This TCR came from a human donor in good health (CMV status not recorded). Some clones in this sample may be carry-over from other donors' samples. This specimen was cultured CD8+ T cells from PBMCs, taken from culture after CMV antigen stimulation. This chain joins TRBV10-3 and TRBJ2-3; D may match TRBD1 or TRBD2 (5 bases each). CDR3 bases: TGTGCCATCAGAAGGGACAGCACAGATACGCAGTATTTT. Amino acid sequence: CAIRRDSTDTQYF.